Listed here is a single T cell receptor (beta chain). As yet, its antigen is unknown. The data originate from a study of cytomegalovirus exposure and HLA in healthy donors. Across the study: Genetic ancestry analysis placed over 65% of the approximately 400 donors that were genotyped in the Caucasian-associated cluster.

Study-wide points: Near-uniform donor sequencing depth was presumed by presence/absence analyses. Based on reports, TCR beta sequences accurately predicted HLA-A and HLA-B alleles for most subjects.

PCR used 60 Vbeta primers and 13 Jbeta primers. Per the original methods: In a later analysis, the count reached 75 million to 90 million unique TCR beta chains, with about 9.9 million shared. Some clones are missing from TCRdb's copy, which holds only in-frame ones; the method was immunoSEQ multiplex PCR. The DNA was the basis for D and trimming; V, J and clone size are from that table. The sample contains more than 45,000 clones, approximately 68% of which appear only once. Trimming took off 0 bases at V and 9 bases at J, with 15 bases between the two ends. The germline V gene has CDR1 MNHEY and CDR2 SVGAGI. The CDR3 runs to 16 residues.

This sequence was found in a man aged 30 to 39 in good health and CMV-seronegative. The material sequenced was PBMCs. The V call is TRBV6-5, the J call TRBJ1-6; D uncertain. The CDR3 DNA reads as TGTGCCAGCAGTTACTCGGGAGCTACTGACTCTTCACCCCTCCACTTT. Translated, it gives CASSYSGATDSSPLHF.